This T cell receptor (beta chain) was obtained from a study of cytomegalovirus exposure and HLA in healthy donors. In germline, CDR1 is SGHDT, CDR2 YYEEEE. The CDR3 is 17 residues long. Trimming at V came to 4 bases and at J to 7 bases, leaving 11 bases not matched to a gene. The assay was immunoSEQ multiplex PCR, and TCRdb's table has in-frame clones only and misses some. This table has around 170,000 clones, more than 75% appearing once. The J gene is TRBJ2-1, the V gene TRBV5-6; 13 nucleotides match TRBD2. The sample taken for sequencing was PBMCs. The clonotype originates from a man between 18 and 29 years old in good health and CMV-seronegative. In DNA form, the CDR3 reads TGTGCCAGCAGCCGGACTAGCGGGGGCCTCTGGGGGAATGAGCAGTTCTTC. Residues: CASSRTSGGLWGNEQFF.